These 6 T cell receptor beta chains originate from one sample sequenced in a study of response to subunit inactivated influenza vaccine. TCRdb re-derived calls from the RT-PCR reads in MiXCR, one entry per CDR3 protein. The data show hundreds of thousands of distinct CDR3 sequences, about 11% seen once. The sample here was PBMCs from blood, taken on the day of vaccination. The receptors here all came from a man in his fifties who received an inactivated influenza vaccine.

The V gene is TRBV5-1, the J gene TRBJ2-2; possible D gene TRBD1, 5 bases. This CDR3 is 15 amino acids long. Germline V gene sequence: CDR1 SGHRS, CDR2 YFSETQ. V lost 2 bases and J 4 bases, leaving 12 bases between the germline ends. Here the CDR3 reads CASSFVVGLTGELFF. CDR3 nucleotides: TGCGCCAGCAGCTTTGTAGTGGGGCTCACCGGGGAGCTGTTTTTT.

The rearrangement links TRBV5-1 to TRBJ2-5; 8 bases match TRBD1. Germline V gene sequence: CDR1 SGHRS, CDR2 YFSETQ. With 0 bases clipped from V and 2 bases from J, the junction kept 6 bases outside the gene matches. This CDR3 contains 16 residues. DNA for the CDR3: TGCGCCAGCAGCTTGGCCGGGCAGGGGGCGCAAGAGACCCAGTACTTC. Protein: CASSLAGQGAQETQYF.

This clonotype was seen more than once but under ten times. The chain is built from TRBV21-1 and TRBJ2-7; whether TRBD2, the table's D call, matches the DNA was not checked. TRBV21-1 is annotated as a pseudogene. This CDR3 contains 15 residues. Here the CDR3 reads CASSDGTSGTYEQYF. The CDR3 region has the DNA TGTGCCAGCAGCGACGGGACTAGCGGGACCTACGAGCAGTACTTC.

The V call is TRBV2, the J call TRBJ2-1; 7 bases map to TRBD2. After removal of 6 bases from V and 7 bases from J, the junction contained 9 bases not matched to a gene. Per the germline V gene, CDR1 is SNHLY and CDR2 is FYNNEI. This CDR3 contains 14 residues. CDR3 protein: CASSLAGFGNEQFF. CDR3 coding DNA: TGTGCCAGCAGCTTAGCGGGCTTCGGGAATGAGCAGTTCTTC.

The chain recombines TRBV12-3 or TRBV12-4 with TRBJ2-1, with 14 bases that match TRBD2. J was trimmed by 5 bases and V by 2 bases; bases with no gene match: 8. The CDR3 runs 18 residues. The CDR3 nucleotides read TGTGCCAGCAGTTTAATCCTGACTAGCGGGAGGGAAAACAATGAGCAGTTCTTC. It is translated as CASSLILTSGRENNEQFF.

This clonotype was counted between two and nine times. The J gene is TRBJ2-7, the V gene TRBV2; 7 nucleotides align to TRBD1. Per germline, CDR1 SNHLY and CDR2 FYNNEI. The CDR3 length is 15 residues. V lost 7 bases to trimming and J lost 4 bases; unmatched junction nucleotides: 13. The CDR3 DNA sequence: TGTGCCAGCAAGCGAGACAGGGAAAAAGGGTACGAGCAGTACTTC. Protein sequence: CASKRDREKGYEQYF.